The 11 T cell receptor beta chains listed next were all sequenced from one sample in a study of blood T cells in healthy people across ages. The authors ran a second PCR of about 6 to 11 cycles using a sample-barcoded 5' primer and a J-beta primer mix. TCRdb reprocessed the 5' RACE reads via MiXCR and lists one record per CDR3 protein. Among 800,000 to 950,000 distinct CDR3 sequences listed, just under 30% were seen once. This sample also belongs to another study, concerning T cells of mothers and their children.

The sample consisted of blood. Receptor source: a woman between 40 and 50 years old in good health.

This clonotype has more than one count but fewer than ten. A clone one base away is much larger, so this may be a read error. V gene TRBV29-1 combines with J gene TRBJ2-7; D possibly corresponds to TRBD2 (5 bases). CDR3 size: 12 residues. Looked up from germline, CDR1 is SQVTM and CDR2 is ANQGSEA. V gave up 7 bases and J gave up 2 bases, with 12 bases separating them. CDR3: CSGEGRPYEQYF. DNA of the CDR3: TGCAGCGGTGAGGGCAGACCCTACGAGCAGTACTTC.

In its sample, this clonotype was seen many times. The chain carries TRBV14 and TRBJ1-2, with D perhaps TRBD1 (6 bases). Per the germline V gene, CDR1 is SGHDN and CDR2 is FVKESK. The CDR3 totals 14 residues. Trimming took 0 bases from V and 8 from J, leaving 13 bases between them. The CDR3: CASSQDQGRFGYTF. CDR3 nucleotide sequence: TGTGCCAGCAGCCAAGATCAGGGGCGCTTCGGCTACACCTTC.

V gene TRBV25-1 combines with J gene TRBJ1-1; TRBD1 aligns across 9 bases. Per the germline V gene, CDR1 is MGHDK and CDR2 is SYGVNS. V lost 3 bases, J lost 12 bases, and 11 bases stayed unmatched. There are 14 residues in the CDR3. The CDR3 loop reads CASSDDRDRERTFF. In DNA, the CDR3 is TGTGCCAGCAGTGACGACCGGGACAGGGAGAGGACTTTCTTT.

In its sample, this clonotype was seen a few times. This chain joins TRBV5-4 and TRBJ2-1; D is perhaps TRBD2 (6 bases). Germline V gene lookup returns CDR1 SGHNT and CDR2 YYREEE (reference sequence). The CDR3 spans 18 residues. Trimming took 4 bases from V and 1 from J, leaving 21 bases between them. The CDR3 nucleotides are TGTGCCAGCAGCCCACGGGGTGGGGGGTCGGGTTCCTACAATGAGCAGTTCTTC. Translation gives CASSPRGGGSGSYNEQFF.

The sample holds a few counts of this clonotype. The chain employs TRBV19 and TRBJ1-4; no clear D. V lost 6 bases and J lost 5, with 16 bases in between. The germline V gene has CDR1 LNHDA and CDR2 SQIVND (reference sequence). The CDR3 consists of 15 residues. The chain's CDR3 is CASRGPGDSNEKLFF. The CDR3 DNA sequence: TGTGCCAGTAGGGGCCCGGGTGATTCGAATGAAAAACTGTTTTTT. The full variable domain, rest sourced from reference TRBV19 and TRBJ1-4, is DGGITQSPKYLFRKEGQNVTLSCEQNLNHDAMYWYRQDPGQGLRLIYYSQIVNDFQKGDIAEGYSVSREKKESFPLTVTSAQKNPTAFYLCASRGPGDSNEKLFFGSGTQLSVL.

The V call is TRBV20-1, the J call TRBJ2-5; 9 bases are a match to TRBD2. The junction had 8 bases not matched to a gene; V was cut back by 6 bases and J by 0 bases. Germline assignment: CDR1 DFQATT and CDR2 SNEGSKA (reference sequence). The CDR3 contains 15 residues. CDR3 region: CSAPPPSGDQETQYF. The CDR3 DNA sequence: TGCAGTGCGCCCCCCCCTAGCGGGGACCAAGAGACCCAGTACTTC.

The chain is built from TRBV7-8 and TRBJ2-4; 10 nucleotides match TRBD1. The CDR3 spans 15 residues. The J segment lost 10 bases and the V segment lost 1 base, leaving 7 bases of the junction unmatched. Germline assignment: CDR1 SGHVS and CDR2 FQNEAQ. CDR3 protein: CASSLEDRGRPIQYF. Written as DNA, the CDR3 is TGTGCCAGCAGCTTAGAAGACAGGGGGCGGCCGATTCAGTACTTC.

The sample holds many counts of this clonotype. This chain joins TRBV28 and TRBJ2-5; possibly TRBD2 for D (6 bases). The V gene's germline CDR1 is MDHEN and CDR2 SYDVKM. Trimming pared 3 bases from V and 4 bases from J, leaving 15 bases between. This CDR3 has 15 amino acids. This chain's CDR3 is CASSLGDGSGETQYF. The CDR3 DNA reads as TGTGCCAGCAGTTTGGGGGACGGGAGTGGAGAGACCCAGTACTTC. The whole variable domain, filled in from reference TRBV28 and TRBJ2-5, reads DVKVTQSSRYLVKRTGEKVFLECVQDMDHENMFWYRQDPGLGLRLIYFSYDVKMKEKGDIPEGYSVSREKKERFSLILESASTNQTSMYLCASSLGDGSGETQYFGPGTRLLVL.

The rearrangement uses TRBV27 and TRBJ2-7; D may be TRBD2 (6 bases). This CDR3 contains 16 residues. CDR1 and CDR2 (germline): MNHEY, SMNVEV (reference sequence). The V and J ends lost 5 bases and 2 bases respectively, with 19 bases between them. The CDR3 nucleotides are TGTGCCAGCAGTCCCGGGACTCACCCTACAACCTACGAGCAGTACTTC. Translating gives CASSPGTHPTTYEQYF.

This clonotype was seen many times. CDR3 loop: CSARPLDGGLEQYF. The CDR3 DNA follows: TGCAGTGCTAGACCCCTTGACGGGGGCCTCGAGCAGTACTTC. This chain uses TRBV20-1 with TRBJ2-7; D is possibly TRBD1 or TRBD2 (6 bases each). The CDR3 has 14 residues. Between the trimmed V and J ends, which lost 2 bases and 6 bases, there was a span of 17 bases. The germline V gene encodes CDR1 DFQATT and CDR2 SNEGSKA (reference sequence).

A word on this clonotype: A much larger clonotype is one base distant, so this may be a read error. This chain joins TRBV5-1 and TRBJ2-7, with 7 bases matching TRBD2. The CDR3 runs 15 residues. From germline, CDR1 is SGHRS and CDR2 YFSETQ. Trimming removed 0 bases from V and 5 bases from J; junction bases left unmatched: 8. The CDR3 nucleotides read TGCGCCAGCAGCTTGGGACCAGCGGGGTCCCACGAGCAGTACTTC. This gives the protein CASSLGPAGSHEQYF.